These 14 T cell receptor beta chains were all obtained from the same sample, sequenced in a study of blood T cell repertoires in COVID-19. Profiling relied on immunoSEQ multiplex PCR, and the TCRdb table lists in-frame clones only, not all of them. The table includes more than 65,000 clones, around 83% detected once. Sequences were obtained from peripheral blood. The receptors shown here come from a woman aged 65 to 85 with acute or convalescent COVID-19.

This rearrangement joins TRBV4-1 to TRBJ1-6; the D gene is possibly TRBD1 (6 bases). CDR1 is MGHRA, CDR2 YSYEKL, per germline. Between the trimmed V and J ends, which lost 0 bases and 0 bases, there was a span of 12 bases. The length of the CDR3 is 18 residues. The CDR3 region is CASSQDAGQSSYNSPLHF. The CDR3 DNA reads TGCGCCAGCAGCCAAGATGCAGGACAGAGCTCCTATAATTCACCCCTCCACTTT.

About this clone itself: At one of its ends the junction is not consistent with the germline gene, which may arise from a read error. The J gene is TRBJ1-1, the V gene TRBV6-1; D uncertain. Germline CDR1 MNHNS, CDR2 SASEGT. This CDR3 has 13 amino acids. In nucleotides, the CDR3 is TGTGCCAGCAGCGAAGCCGTGAACACTGAAGCTTTCTTT. Protein: CASSEAVNTEAFF.

The rearrangement links TRBV5-1 to TRBJ1-1; D remains unclear. Trimming cost V 4 bases and J 1 base, with 14 bases left between them. This CDR3 comprises 15 residues. The germline V gene has CDR1 SGHRS and CDR2 YFSETQ. CDR3 loop: CASSLSGRQNTEAFF. CDR3 DNA: TGCGCCAGCAGCCTAAGCGGCAGGCAGAACACTGAAGCTTTCTTT.

This clone was observed once. V gene TRBV7-8 combines with J gene TRBJ2-1; D is perhaps TRBD2 (5 bases). This CDR3 is 18 amino acids long. From germline, CDR1 is SGHVS and CDR2 FQNEAQ. Trimming shortened V by 5 bases and J by 2 bases, and 22 bases separated the two germline ends. CDR3 loop: CASSHRRALAGTYNEQFF. The DNA for the CDR3 is TGTGCCAGCAGCCACCGCCGGGCCCTTGCGGGCACCTACAATGAGCAGTTCTTC.

The chain carries TRBV30 and TRBJ2-5, with D maybe TRBD2 (5 bases). Trimming stripped 3 bases from V and 5 bases from J, with 13 bases between. The CDR3 length is 13 residues. In germline, CDR1 is GTSNPN, CDR2 SVGIG (reference sequence). CDR3 amino acids: CAWSRRTRETQYF. The CDR3 nucleotides are TGTGCCTGGAGCAGACGGACTCGGGAGACCCAGTACTTC.

CDR3 in amino acids: CASSQSYSEQYF. The CDR3 DNA sequence: TGTGCCAGCAGCCAAAGCTATTCCGAGCAGTACTTC. This chain uses TRBV3-1 (or the pseudogene TRBV3-2) with TRBJ2-7; D call uncertain. The V end lost 2 bases, the J end lost 6 bases, and 8 bases lay between the germline ends. This CDR3 is 12 amino acids long. Germline loops: CDR1 LGHDT, CDR2 YNNKEL (reference sequence).

The chain joins TRBV7-9 to TRBJ2-5; TRBD1 might be the D (6 bases). CDR1 and CDR2 (germline): SEHNR, FQNEAQ (reference sequence). This CDR3 region has 14 residues. V was clipped by 1 base and J by 5 bases, with 11 bases between them. The CDR3 sequence: CASSLVSGGETQYF. The CDR3 nucleotides read TGTGCCAGCAGCTTAGTATCTGGGGGCGAGACCCAGTACTTC. Looking up the rest from reference TRBV7-9 and TRBJ2-5 gives the full variable domain: DTGVSQNPRHKITKRGQNVTFRCDPISEHNRLYWYRQTLGQGPEFLTYFQNEAQLEKSRLLSDRFSAERPKGSFSTLEIQRTEQGDSAMYLCASSLVSGGETQYFGPGTRLLVL.

This clone was observed a handful of times. This chain joins TRBV7-9 and TRBJ1-4, with TRBD1 matching over 8 bases. CDR1 SEHNR and CDR2 FQNEAQ come from the germline V gene (reference sequence). Trimming at V came to 4 bases and at J to 8 bases, leaving 6 bases not matched to a gene. The CDR3 runs 14 residues. The CDR3 protein is CASSSGQGREKLFF. DNA of the CDR3: TGTGCCAGCAGCTCCGGACAGGGACGCGAAAAACTGTTTTTT.

This chain links TRBV4-1 with TRBJ2-6, with D maybe TRBD2 (5 bases). Trimming stripped 4 bases from V and 2 bases from J, with 12 bases between. Germline V lookup: CDR1 MGHRA, CDR2 YSYEKL. The CDR3 loop spans 16 amino acids. CDR3 sequence: CASSLEGFAGANVLTF. The CDR3 DNA reads as TGCGCCAGCAGCCTCGAGGGATTTGCTGGGGCCAACGTCCTGACTTTC.

This clone was detected ten times or more. The chain links TRBV27 to TRBJ2-5, with 11 bases identical to TRBD2. The V segment lost 4 bases and the J segment 5 bases; nucleotides outside the gene matches: 6. The CDR3 covers 15 residues. Germline CDR1 reads MNHEY; CDR2 reads SMNVEV (reference sequence). Written as DNA, the CDR3 is TGTGCCAGCAGTTCCGTAGCGGGAGGGATGGAGACCCAGTACTTC. This gives the protein CASSSVAGGMETQYF.

Note on this clone: One junction end does not reproduce the germline sequence, and a read error may be involved. The chain recombines TRBV5-6 with TRBJ2-7, with D maybe TRBD1 (5 bases). The CDR3 runs 15 residues. Germline CDR1 is SGHDT and CDR2 is YYEEEE. CDR3 nucleotides: TGTGCCAGCAGCTTGGGTCAGGGTTTTTCCTTCGAGCAGTACTTC. Residues: CASSLGQGFSFEQYF.

The chain couples TRBV10-2 to TRBJ1-4; 7 bases line up with TRBD1. After removal of 8 bases from V and 0 bases from J, the junction contained 15 bases not matched to a gene. CDR3 length: 18 amino acids. Germline V lookup: CDR1 WSHSY, CDR2 SAAADI. The CDR3 spells CASPKGAGAVATNEKLFF. The CDR3 coding sequence is TGCGCCAGCCCTAAGGGGGCAGGGGCCGTTGCAACTAATGAAAAACTGTTTTTT.

V usage is TRBV4-2 and J usage is TRBJ2-3; TRBD2 matches 10 bases. The germline V gene encodes CDR1 LGHNA and CDR2 YNFKEQ. This CDR3 comprises 16 residues. V gave up 4 bases and J gave up 1 base; unmatched junction bases: 5. CDR3 sequence reads: CASSLLGLAGTDTQYF. The CDR3 DNA reads as TGTGCCAGCAGCCTACTAGGACTAGCGGGCACAGATACGCAGTATTTT.

The chain recombines TRBV5-1 with TRBJ1-1; the match to TRBD1 covers 9 bases. CDR3 length: 15 amino acids. The V segment lost 1 base and the J segment 4 bases; nucleotides outside the gene matches: 5. Germline CDR1 is SGHRS and CDR2 is YFSETQ. This CDR3 reads CASSLSTGGSTEAFF. CDR3 sequence (DNA): TGCGCCAGCAGCTTGTCAACAGGGGGCTCCACTGAAGCTTTCTTT.